The 8 T cell receptor beta chains below were found in one sample sequenced in a study of blood T cell repertoires in COVID-19. The method was immunoSEQ multiplex PCR; TCRdb's version includes in-frame clones alone and lacks a portion of them. Among about 270,000 clones listed, more than 80% were seen once. The specimen was PBMCs or T cells enriched from blood (not recorded which). The source of these receptors is a woman in her 30s with acute COVID-19.

V usage is TRBV29-1 and J usage is TRBJ2-7; possibly TRBD1 for D (6 bases). The CDR3 consists of 12 residues. Germline V gene lookup returns CDR1 SQVTM and CDR2 ANQGSEA. Trimming stripped 3 bases from V and 5 bases from J, with 11 bases between. The chain's CDR3 is CSVDLQGNEQYF. In DNA form, the CDR3 reads TGCAGCGTTGACCTACAGGGTAACGAGCAGTACTTC.

The chain carries TRBV28 and TRBJ2-5, with 7 bases matching TRBD2. Trimming removed 2 bases from V and 1 base from J; junction bases left unmatched: 4. CDR1 and CDR2 from the germline V gene are MDHEN and SYDVKM. The length of the CDR3 is 15 residues. Here the CDR3 reads CASSLVPSGQETQYF. The CDR3 DNA reads TGTGCCAGCAGTTTAGTGCCTAGCGGCCAAGAGACCCAGTACTTC. Full variable domain (remainder filled in from reference TRBV28 and TRBJ2-5): DVKVTQSSRYLVKRTGEKVFLECVQDMDHENMFWYRQDPGLGLRLIYFSYDVKMKEKGDIPEGYSVSREKKERFSLILESASTNQTSMYLCASSLVPSGQETQYFGPGTRLLVL.

The chain carries TRBV11-2 and TRBJ1-2; D is undetermined. The CDR3 is 15 amino acids. Trimming removed 0 bases from V and 1 base from J, with 9 bases in between. CDR1 is SGHAT, CDR2 FQNNGV, per germline. CDR3 sequence: CASSLESGDNYGYTF. The CDR3 coding sequence is TGTGCCAGCAGCTTAGAGTCTGGAGATAACTATGGCTACACCTTC.

The chain is built from TRBV7-2 and TRBJ1-3; D perhaps matches TRBD1 (6 bases). V shed 5 bases and J shed 0 bases, with 14 bases lying between them. CDR1 SGHTA and CDR2 FQGNSA come from the germline V gene. The length of the CDR3 is 16 residues. CDR3: CASSGRGGNSGNTIYF. CDR3 coding DNA: TGTGCCAGCAGCGGTAGGGGGGGTAACTCTGGAAACACCATATATTTT.

The V gene is TRBV21-1, the J gene TRBJ2-1; no check of the table's D call, TRBD1, against the DNA was made. TRBV21-1 is noted as a pseudogene. The CDR3 is 16 residues long. CDR3: CASSETLTVSYNEQFF. As DNA, the CDR3 is TGTGCCAGCAGCGAAACGTTGACAGTCTCCTACAATGAGCAGTTCTTC.

This chain uses TRBV19 with TRBJ2-7; tentatively, D is TRBD1 (5 bases). CDR3 length equals 16 residues. Between the trimmed V and J ends, which lost 5 bases and 2 bases, there was a span of 19 bases. CDR1 is LNHDA, CDR2 SQIVND, per germline (reference sequence). CDR3 coding DNA: TGTGCCAGTAGTGCCTTGGACACCTTAGACCCCTACGAGCAGTACTTC. Its translation: CASSALDTLDPYEQYF.

The chain combines TRBV27 with TRBJ2-2, with 12 positions matching TRBD2. CDR3 length: 16 amino acids. V lost 3 bases, J lost 7 bases, and 6 bases stayed unmatched. Per germline, CDR1 MNHEY and CDR2 SMNVEV (reference sequence). The CDR3 here is CASSFLAGGPHGELFF. CDR3 DNA: TGTGCCAGCAGTTTTCTAGCGGGAGGGCCTCACGGGGAGCTGTTTTTT.

This chain joins TRBV18 and TRBJ2-2, with D perhaps TRBD2 (5 bases). V was cut by 5 bases and J by 0 bases, with 7 bases left in between. Germline CDR1 reads KGHSH; CDR2 reads LQKENI. The CDR3 spans 14 residues. CDR3 in amino acids: CASSGGANTGELFF. The CDR3, as DNA: TGTGCCAGCTCAGGAGGAGCGAACACCGGGGAGCTGTTTTTT.